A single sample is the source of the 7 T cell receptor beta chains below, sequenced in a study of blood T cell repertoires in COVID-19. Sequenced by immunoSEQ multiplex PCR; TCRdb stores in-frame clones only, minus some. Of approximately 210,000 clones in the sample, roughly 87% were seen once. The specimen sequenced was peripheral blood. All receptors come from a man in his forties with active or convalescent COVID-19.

CDR3 in amino acids: CASSRDRGYGYTF. CDR3 sequence (DNA): TGTGCCAGCAGCCGGGACAGGGGCTATGGCTACACCTTC. The rearrangement uses TRBV11-2 and TRBJ1-2, with TRBD1 matching over 10 bases. Germline V CDR1 and CDR2: SGHAT, FQNNGV. The CDR3 consists of 13 residues. The V gene end was trimmed by 5 bases and the J gene end by 4 bases; junction bases not matched to a gene: 1.

CDR3 bases: TGTGCCAGCAGCGCTCAGGGAGGTCTCAGAGGAGGCTACACCTTC. This translates into CASSAQGGLRGGYTF. The chain recombines TRBV9 with TRBJ1-2; D might be TRBD1 (5 bases). This CDR3 has 15 residues. The germline V gene has CDR1 SGDLS and CDR2 YYNGEE. Trimming shortened V by 3 bases and J by 8 bases, and 20 bases separated the two germline ends.

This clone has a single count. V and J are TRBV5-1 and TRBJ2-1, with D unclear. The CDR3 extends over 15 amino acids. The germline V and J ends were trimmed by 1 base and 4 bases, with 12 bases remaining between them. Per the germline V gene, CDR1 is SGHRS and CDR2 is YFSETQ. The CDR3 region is CASSLQSPLYNEQFF. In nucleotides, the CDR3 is TGCGCCAGCAGCTTGCAGTCGCCTCTTTACAATGAGCAGTTCTTC.

The CDR3 protein is CASSLRGTGSGNTIYF. In nucleotides, the CDR3 is TGTGCCAGCAGCTTGAGGGGGACAGGGTCTGGAAACACCATATATTTT. The J gene is TRBJ1-3, the V gene TRBV11-2, with TRBD1 matching 9 bases. Trimming took 3 bases from V and 1 from J; bases not matched to a gene: 4. The CDR3 totals 16 residues. Per the germline V gene, CDR1 is SGHAT and CDR2 is FQNNGV.

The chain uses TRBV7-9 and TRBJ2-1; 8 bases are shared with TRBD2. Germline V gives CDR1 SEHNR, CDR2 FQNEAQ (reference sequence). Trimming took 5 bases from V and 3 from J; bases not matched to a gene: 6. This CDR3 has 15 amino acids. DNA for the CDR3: TGTGCCAGCAGCCGAACCGGGACTAGCTACAATGAGCAGTTCTTC. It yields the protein CASSRTGTSYNEQFF.

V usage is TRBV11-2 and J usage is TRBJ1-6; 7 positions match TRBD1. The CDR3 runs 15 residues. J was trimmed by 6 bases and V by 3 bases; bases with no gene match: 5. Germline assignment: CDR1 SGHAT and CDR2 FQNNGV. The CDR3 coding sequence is TGTGCCAGCAGCTTTACAGGGGTTAGTAATTCACCCCTCCACTTT. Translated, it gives CASSFTGVSNSPLHF.

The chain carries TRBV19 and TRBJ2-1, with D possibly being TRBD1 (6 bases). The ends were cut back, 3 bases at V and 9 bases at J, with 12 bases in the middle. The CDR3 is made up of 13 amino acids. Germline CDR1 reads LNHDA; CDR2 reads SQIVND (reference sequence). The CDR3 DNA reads TGTGCCAGTAGTATGGGGTCGACAGGTGAGCAGTTCTTC. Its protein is CASSMGSTGEQFF.